This T cell receptor (beta chain) originates from a study of preoperative IRX-2 immunotherapy in early breast cancer. This table comes from immunoSEQ multiplex PCR, and its TCRdb copy is limited to in-frame clones, with some not included. The top ten clones hold around 2.3% of a sample with 20,000 to 30,000 clones, approximately 80% of them seen once. Losses at the gene ends were 10 bases for V and 3 bases for J; bases not matched to a gene: 4. The CDR3 spans 14 residues. CDR1 MNHGY and CDR2 SAAAGT come from the germline V gene. Treatment in this sample: preoperative locoregional IRX-2 cytokine immunotherapy. This phase Ib study tested locoregional IRX-2 cytokine immunotherapy given before surgery.

The receptor's source is a human donor with breast cancer. The gene calls are TRBV6-8 and TRBJ1-5; TRBD1 aligns across 12 bases. The sample here was lymph node tissue, taken before IRX-2 immunotherapy. The CDR3 here is CAIGTGGNNQPQHF. The CDR3 DNA follows: TGTGCCATAGGGACAGGGGGCAACAATCAGCCCCAGCATTTT.